These 4 T cell receptor beta chains originate from one sample sequenced in a study of cytomegalovirus exposure and HLA in healthy donors. The PCR employed 60 Vbeta primers together with 13 Jbeta primers. Libraries were prepared by immunoSEQ multiplex PCR; TCRdb keeps only in-frame clonotypes and omits some of them. Found here are roughly 120,000 clones; the top ten clones hold 2% to 2.5%. The sample consisted of PBMCs. Every receptor here comes from a man between 40 and 49 years old in good health and CMV-seronegative.

This rearrangement joins TRBV11-2 to TRBJ1-5; 10 bases are a match to TRBD1. The CDR3 covers 16 residues. With 0 bases clipped from V and 7 bases from J, the junction kept 6 bases outside the gene matches. Per the germline V gene, CDR1 is SGHAT and CDR2 is FQNNGV. CDR3 in amino acids: CASSLDRDRGGQPQHF. The CDR3 bases are TGTGCCAGCAGCTTAGATCGGGACAGGGGTGGACAGCCCCAGCATTTT. The variable domain in full, with the rest retrieved from reference TRBV11-2 and TRBJ1-5, is EAGVAQSPRYKIIEKRQSVAFWCNPISGHATLYWYQQILGQGPKLLIQFQNNGVVDDSQLPKDRFSAERLKGVDSTLKIQPAKLEDSAVYLCASSLDRDRGGQPQHFGDGTRLSIL.

The chain couples TRBV29-1 to TRBJ1-1; D is uncertain. This CDR3 comprises 12 residues. Germline values: CDR1 SQVTM, CDR2 ANQGSEA. Between the trimmed V and J ends, which lost 2 bases and 6 bases, there was a span of 10 bases. The chain's CDR3 is CSVEPFQAEAFF. CDR3 nucleotide sequence: TGCAGCGTTGAACCGTTCCAGGCTGAAGCTTTCTTT.

The chain couples TRBV15 to TRBJ2-7; the D gene is possibly TRBD2 (6 bases). Germline CDR1 is LNHNV and CDR2 is YYDKDF (reference sequence). Trimming took off 11 bases at V and 0 bases at J, with 17 bases between the two ends. There are 14 residues in the CDR3. The chain's CDR3 is CASHWEVFSYEQYF. The CDR3, as DNA: TGTGCCTCTCACTGGGAGGTCTTCTCCTACGAGCAGTACTTC.

This chain links TRBV6-1 with TRBJ1-5; 10 bases are shared with TRBD1. The CDR3 has 15 amino acids. V trimming: 6 bases; J trimming: 0 bases; junction bases outside the gene matches: 2. In germline, CDR1 is MNHNS, CDR2 SASEGT. The CDR3 loop is CASRGDRGSNQPQHF. The CDR3 DNA reads as TGTGCCAGCAGGGGGGACAGGGGTAGCAATCAGCCCCAGCATTTT.